The clone carrying this TCR beta chain was detected once. Its target is unknown. This sample includes further DNA sequences coding for the same CDR3. The data stem from a study of Ad26.COV2.S vaccination and SARS-CoV-2 variants. Study-level information: Each vaccinee took Ad26.COV2.S intramuscularly, once or twice 56 days apart. Study-wide results and caveats: Substantial breadth in spike-specific CD8+ and CD4+ T cell responses was reportedly seen after vaccination.

Sequenced by immunoSEQ multiplex PCR; TCRdb stores in-frame clones only, minus some. The sample has around 300,000 clones, around 90% seen once. The treatment was: roughly 19 received Ad26.COV2.S at low or high dose, single or two shots; about 5 received placebo; per-sample allocation not given. Sampling was performed 63 days after the first vaccine or placebo injection. The trim removed 5 bases at V and 8 bases at J, leaving 8 bases unmatched. CDR3 size: 13 residues. CDR1 MNHEY and CDR2 SVGAGI come from the germline V gene. Sequencing used peripheral blood, obtained in a trial of Ad26.COV2.S vaccine versus placebo. This clonotype originated in a person between 18 and 59 years old who received the Ad26.COV2.S COVID-19 vaccine or a placebo. The rearrangement uses TRBV6-5 and TRBJ1-2; 7 nucleotides match TRBD1. In DNA form, the CDR3 reads TGTGCCAGCAGTCCCACAGGGGATTACGGCTACACCTTC. It encodes CASSPTGDYGYTF.